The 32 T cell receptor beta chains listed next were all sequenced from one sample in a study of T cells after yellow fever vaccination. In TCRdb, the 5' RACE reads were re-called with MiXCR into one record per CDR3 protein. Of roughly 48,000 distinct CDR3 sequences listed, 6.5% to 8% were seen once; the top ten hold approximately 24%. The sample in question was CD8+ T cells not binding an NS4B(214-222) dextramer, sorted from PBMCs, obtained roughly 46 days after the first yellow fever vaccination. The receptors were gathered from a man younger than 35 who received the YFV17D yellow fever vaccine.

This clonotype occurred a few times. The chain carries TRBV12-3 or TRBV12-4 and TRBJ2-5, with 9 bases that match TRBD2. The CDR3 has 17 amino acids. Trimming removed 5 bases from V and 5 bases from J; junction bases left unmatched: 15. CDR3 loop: CASSPPRGGGAFETQYF. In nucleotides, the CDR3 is TGTGCCAGCAGTCCCCCGCGGGGCGGGGGGGCTTTCGAGACCCAGTACTTC.

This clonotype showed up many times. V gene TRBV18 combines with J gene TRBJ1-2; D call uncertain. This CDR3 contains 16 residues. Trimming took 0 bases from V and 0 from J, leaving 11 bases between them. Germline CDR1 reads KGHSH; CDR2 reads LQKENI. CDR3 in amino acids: CASSPPSGDPNYGYTF. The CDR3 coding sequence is TGTGCCAGCTCACCACCGTCGGGTGATCCTAACTATGGCTACACCTTC.

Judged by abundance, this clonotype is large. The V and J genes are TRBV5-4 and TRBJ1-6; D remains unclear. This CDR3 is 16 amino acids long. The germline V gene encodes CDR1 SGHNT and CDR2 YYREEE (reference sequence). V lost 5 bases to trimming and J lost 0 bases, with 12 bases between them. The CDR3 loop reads CASRAMKGSYNSPLHF. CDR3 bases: TGTGCCAGCAGGGCCATGAAGGGCTCCTATAATTCACCCCTCCACTTT.

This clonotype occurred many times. CDR3 nucleotide sequence: TGCGCCAGCAGCCAATCCAGGAGCCTGAACACCGGGGAGCTGTTTTTT. This encodes CASSQSRSLNTGELFF. The gene calls are TRBV4-1 and TRBJ2-2, with D hard to call. The CDR3 has 16 amino acids. Between the trimmed V and J ends, which lost 2 bases and 1 base, there was a span of 11 bases. The germline CDR1 and CDR2 sequences are MGHRA and YSYEKL.

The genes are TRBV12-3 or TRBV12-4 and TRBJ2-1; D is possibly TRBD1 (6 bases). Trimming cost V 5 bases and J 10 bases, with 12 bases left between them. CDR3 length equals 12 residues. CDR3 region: CASSPGAGEQFF. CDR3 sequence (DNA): TGTGCCAGCAGTCCAGGGGCAGGGGAGCAGTTCTTC.

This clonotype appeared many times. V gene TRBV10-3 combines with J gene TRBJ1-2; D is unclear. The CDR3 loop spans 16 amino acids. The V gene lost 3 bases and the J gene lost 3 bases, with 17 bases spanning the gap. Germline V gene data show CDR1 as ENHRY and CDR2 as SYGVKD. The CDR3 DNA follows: TGTGCCATCAGTGACACCCAAGAAGGAGGGTACTATGGCTACACCTTC. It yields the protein CAISDTQEGGYYGYTF.

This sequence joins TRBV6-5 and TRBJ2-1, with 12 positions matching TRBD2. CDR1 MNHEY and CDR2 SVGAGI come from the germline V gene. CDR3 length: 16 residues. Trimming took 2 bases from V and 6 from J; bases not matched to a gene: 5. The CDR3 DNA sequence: TGTGCCAGCAGTTACCGGCTAGCGGGGGGGGTCAATGAGCAGTTCTTC. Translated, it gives CASSYRLAGGVNEQFF.

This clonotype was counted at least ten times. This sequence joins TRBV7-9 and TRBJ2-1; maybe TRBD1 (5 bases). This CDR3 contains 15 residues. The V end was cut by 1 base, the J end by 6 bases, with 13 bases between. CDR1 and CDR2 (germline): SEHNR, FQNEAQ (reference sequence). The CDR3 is CASSLVVGVGNEQFF. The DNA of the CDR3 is TGTGCCAGCAGCTTAGTTGTAGGGGTCGGCAATGAGCAGTTCTTC.

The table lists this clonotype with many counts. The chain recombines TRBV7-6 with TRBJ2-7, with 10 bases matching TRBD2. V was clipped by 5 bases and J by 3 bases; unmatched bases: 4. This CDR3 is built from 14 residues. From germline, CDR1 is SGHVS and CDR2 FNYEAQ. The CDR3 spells CASSKASGGYEQYF. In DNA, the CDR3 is TGTGCCAGCAGCAAAGCTAGCGGGGGCTACGAGCAGTACTTC.

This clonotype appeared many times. CDR3 sequence (DNA): TGTGCCACCAGTCCAGGTTGGAATCAGCCCCAGCATTTT. Amino acids: CATSPGWNQPQHF. The genes are TRBV24-1 and TRBJ1-5; D gene unclear. Germline V gene lookup returns CDR1 KGHDR and CDR2 SFDVKD. Trimming shortened V by 6 bases and J by 4 bases, and 9 bases separated the two germline ends. The CDR3 length is 13 residues.

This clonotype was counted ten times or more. The CDR3 sequence is CASSKAGGPLSYNEQFF. The CDR3 nucleotides are TGTGCCAGCAGCAAGGCGGGGGGGCCTTTGTCCTACAATGAGCAGTTCTTC. This chain links TRBV5-5 with TRBJ2-1; TRBD2 agrees at 9 bases. The CDR3 sequence is 17 residues long. With 4 bases clipped from V and 1 base from J, the junction kept 9 bases outside the gene matches. Germline V gives CDR1 SGHKS, CDR2 YYEKEE (reference sequence).

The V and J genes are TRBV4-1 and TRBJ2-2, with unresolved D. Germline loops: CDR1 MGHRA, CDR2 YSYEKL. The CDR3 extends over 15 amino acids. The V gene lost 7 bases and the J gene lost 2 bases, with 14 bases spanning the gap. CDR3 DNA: TGCGCCAGCACCCTATTAGCAGGAAACACCGGGGAGCTGTTTTTT. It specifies CASTLLAGNTGELFF.

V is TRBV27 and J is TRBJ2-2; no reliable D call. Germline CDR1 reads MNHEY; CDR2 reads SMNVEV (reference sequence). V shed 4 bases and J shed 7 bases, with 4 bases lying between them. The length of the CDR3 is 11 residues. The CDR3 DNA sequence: TGTGCCAGCAGTTGGGGCGGGGAGCTGTTTTTT. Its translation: CASSWGGELFF.

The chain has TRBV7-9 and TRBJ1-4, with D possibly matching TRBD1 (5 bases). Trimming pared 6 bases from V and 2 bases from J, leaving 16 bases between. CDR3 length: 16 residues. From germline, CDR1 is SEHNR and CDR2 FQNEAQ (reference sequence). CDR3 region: CASSQGGGVTNEKLFF. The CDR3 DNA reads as TGTGCCAGCAGTCAGGGAGGCGGAGTGACTAATGAAAAACTGTTTTTT.

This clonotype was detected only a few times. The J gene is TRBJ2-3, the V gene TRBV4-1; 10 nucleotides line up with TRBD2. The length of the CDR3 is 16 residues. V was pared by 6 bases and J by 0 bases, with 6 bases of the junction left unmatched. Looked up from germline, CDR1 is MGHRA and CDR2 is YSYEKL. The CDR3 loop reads CASRFRAGGSTDTQYF. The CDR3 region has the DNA TGCGCCAGCAGGTTTCGAGCGGGGGGGAGCACAGATACGCAGTATTTT.

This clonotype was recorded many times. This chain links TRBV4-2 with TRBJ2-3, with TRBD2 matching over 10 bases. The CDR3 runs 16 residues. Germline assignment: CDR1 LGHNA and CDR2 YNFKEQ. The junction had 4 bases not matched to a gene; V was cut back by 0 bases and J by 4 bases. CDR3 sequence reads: CASSQDQRGGPDTQYF. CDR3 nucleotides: TGTGCCAGCAGCCAAGATCAGCGGGGGGGCCCAGATACGCAGTATTTT.

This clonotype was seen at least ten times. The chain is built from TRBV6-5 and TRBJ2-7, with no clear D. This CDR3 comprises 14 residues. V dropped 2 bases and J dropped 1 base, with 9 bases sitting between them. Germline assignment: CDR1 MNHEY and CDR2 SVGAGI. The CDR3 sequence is CASSYSSGSYEQYF. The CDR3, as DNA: TGTGCCAGCAGTTACAGTTCGGGTTCCTACGAGCAGTACTTC.

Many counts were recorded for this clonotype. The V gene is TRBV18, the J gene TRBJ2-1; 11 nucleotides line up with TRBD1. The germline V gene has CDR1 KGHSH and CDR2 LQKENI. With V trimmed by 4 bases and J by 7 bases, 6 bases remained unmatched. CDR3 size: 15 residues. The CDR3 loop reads CASSQPGQGVNEQFF. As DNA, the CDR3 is TGTGCCAGCTCACAACCGGGACAGGGGGTAAATGAGCAGTTCTTC.

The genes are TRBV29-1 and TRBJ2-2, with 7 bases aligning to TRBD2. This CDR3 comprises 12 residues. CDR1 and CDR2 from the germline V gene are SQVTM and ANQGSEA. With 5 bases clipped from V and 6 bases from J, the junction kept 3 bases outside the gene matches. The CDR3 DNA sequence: TGCAGCGTTATTGGGGGGGCCGGGGAGCTGTTTTTT. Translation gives CSVIGGAGELFF.

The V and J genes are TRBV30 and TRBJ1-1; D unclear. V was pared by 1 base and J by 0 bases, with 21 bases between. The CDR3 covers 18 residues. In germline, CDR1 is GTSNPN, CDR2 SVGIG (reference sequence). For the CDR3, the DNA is TGTGCCTGGAGTGATGCATCGGGCAGACGATTTATGAACACTGAAGCTTTCTTT. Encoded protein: CAWSDASGRRFMNTEAFF.

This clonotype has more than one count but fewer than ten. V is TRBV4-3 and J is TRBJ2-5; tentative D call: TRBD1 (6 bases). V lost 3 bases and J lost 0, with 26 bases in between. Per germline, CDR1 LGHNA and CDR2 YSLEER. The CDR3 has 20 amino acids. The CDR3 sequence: CASSHSRGIKGPGHQETQYF. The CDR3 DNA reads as TGCGCCAGCAGCCATTCCAGGGGAATAAAAGGCCCGGGCCACCAAGAGACCCAGTACTTC.

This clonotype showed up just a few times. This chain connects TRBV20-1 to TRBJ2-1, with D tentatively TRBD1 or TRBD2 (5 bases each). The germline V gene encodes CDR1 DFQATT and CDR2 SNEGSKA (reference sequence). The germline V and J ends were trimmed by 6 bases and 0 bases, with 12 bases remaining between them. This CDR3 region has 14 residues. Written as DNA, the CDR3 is TGCAGTGCCGTGCCAGGGACCTCCTACAATGAGCAGTTCTTC. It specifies CSAVPGTSYNEQFF.

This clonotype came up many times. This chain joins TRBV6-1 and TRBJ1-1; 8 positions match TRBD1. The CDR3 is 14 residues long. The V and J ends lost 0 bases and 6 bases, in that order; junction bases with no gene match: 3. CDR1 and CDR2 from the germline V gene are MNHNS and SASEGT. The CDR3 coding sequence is TGTGCCAGCAGTGAAGCCGGACAGGGCCCTGAAGCTTTCTTT. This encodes CASSEAGQGPEAFF.

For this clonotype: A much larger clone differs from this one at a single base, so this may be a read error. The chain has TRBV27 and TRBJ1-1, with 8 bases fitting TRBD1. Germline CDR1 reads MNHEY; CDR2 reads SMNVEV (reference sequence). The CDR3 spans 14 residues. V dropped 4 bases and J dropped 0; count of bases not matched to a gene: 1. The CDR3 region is CASSCRGLNTEAFF. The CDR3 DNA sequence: TGTGCCAGCAGTTGCAGGGGGCTGAACACTGAAGCTTTCTTT.

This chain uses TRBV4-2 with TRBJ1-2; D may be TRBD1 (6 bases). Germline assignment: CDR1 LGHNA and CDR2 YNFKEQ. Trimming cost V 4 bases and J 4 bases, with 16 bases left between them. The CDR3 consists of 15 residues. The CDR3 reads CASSPGEGGRYGYTF. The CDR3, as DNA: TGTGCCAGCAGCCCCGGGGAGGGGGGGCGCTATGGCTACACCTTC.

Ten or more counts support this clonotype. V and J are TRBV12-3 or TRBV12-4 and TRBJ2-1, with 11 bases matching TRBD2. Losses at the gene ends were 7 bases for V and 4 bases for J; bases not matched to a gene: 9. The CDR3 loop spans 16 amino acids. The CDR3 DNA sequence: TGTGCCAGCACCGACCGACTAGCGGGGTATTACAATGAGCAGTTCTTC. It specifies CASTDRLAGYYNEQFF.

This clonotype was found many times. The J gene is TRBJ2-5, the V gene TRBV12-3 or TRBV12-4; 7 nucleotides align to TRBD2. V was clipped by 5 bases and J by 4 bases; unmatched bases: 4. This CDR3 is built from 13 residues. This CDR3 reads CASSPRTRETQYF. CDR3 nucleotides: TGTGCCAGCAGTCCCAGGACTAGAGAGACCCAGTACTTC.

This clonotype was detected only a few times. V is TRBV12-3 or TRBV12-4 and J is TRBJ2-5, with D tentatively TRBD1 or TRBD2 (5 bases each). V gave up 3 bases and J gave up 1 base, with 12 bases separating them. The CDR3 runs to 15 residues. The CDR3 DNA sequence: TGTGCCAGCAGTTTGGGAAGTGGGGGCCAAGAGACCCAGTACTTC. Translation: CASSLGSGGQETQYF.

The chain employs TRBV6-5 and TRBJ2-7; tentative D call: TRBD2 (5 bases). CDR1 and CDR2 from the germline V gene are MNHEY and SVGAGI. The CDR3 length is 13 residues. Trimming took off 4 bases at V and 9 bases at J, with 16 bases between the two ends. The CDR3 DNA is TGTGCCAGCAGTTTGAGGACGGATGAGGGGCAGTACTTC. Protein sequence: CASSLRTDEGQYF.

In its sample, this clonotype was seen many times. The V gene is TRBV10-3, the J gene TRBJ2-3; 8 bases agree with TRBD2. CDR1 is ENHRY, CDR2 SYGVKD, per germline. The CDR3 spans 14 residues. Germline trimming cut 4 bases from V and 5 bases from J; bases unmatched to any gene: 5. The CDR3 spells CAISASGGRDTQYF. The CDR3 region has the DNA TGTGCCATCAGTGCGTCGGGGGGGCGAGATACGCAGTATTTT.

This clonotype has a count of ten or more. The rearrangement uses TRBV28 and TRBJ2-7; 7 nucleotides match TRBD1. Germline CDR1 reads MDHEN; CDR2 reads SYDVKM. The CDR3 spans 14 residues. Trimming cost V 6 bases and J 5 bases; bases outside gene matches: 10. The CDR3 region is CASSISRGSNEQYF. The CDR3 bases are TGTGCCAGCAGCATATCCAGGGGGTCCAACGAGCAGTACTTC.

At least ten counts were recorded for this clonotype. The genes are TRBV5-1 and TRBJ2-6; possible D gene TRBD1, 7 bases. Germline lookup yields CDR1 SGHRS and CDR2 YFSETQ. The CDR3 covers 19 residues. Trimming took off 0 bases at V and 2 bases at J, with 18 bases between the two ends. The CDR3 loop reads CASSLGGGTDYAGANVLTF. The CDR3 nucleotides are TGCGCCAGCAGCTTGGGAGGAGGGACAGATTATGCTGGGGCCAACGTCCTGACTTTC.